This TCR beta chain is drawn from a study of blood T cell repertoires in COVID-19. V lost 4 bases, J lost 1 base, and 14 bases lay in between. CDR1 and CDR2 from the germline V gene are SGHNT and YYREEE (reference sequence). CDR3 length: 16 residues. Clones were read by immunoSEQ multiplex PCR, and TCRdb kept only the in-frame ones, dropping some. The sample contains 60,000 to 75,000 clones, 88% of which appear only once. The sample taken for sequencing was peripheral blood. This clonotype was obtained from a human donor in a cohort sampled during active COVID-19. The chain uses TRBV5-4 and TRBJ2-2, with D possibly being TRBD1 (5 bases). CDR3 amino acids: CASSPLDRLNTGELFF. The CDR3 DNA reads TGTGCCAGCAGCCCACTCGACAGATTGAACACCGGGGAGCTGTTTTTT.